Presented here are 15 T cell receptor beta chains from one specimen sequenced in a study of T-cell reconstitution after alpha-beta-depleted transplantation in children. Library preparation (for TCRbeta) was performed with unique molecular identifiers. TCRdb reanalysed the PCR reads using MiXCR and keeps one entry per CDR3 protein. This sample has about 210,000 distinct CDR3 sequences, with over 15% found just once. The material was PBMCs, mostly from graft donor cells, obtained 360 days after TCRalphabeta/CD19-depleted stem cell transplant. These receptor sequences come from a male patient between 2 and 15 years old who had a stem cell transplant for acute lymphoblastic leukemia, so the T cells may come from the graft donor.

This clonotype has just a few counts. The genes are TRBV6-5 and TRBJ2-2; D not certain. In germline, CDR1 is MNHEY, CDR2 SVGAGI. V lost 3 bases, J lost 5 bases, and 7 bases lay in between. CDR3 size: 13 residues. The CDR3 sequence: CASSYVKTGELFF. CDR3 nucleotide sequence: TGTGCCAGCAGTTATGTGAAAACCGGGGAGCTGTTTTTT.

This clonotype was seen a handful of times. This sequence joins TRBV12-3 or TRBV12-4 and TRBJ2-3; D not resolved. V was pared by 8 bases and J by 6 bases, with 9 bases between. The CDR3 loop spans 11 amino acids. The CDR3 spells CASLRSDTQYF. The CDR3 region has the DNA TGTGCCAGCCTCCGGTCGGATACGCAGTATTTT.

The genes are TRBV6-2 or TRBV6-3 and TRBJ2-7; D is perhaps TRBD1 (6 bases). This CDR3 contains 14 residues. Per germline, CDR1 MNHEY and CDR2 SVGEGT. The V gene lost 1 base and the J gene lost 2 bases, with 9 bases spanning the gap. Written as DNA, the CDR3 is TGTGCCAGCAGTTACTTGTGGGACACCTACGAGCAGTACTTC. Encoded protein: CASSYLWDTYEQYF.

V gene TRBV7-2 combines with J gene TRBJ2-2; 10 bases line up with TRBD2. V gave up 5 bases and J gave up 2 bases; unmatched junction bases: 8. The germline gives CDR1 SGHTA, CDR2 FQGNSA. This CDR3 contains 17 residues. CDR3 nucleotide sequence: TGTGCCAGCAGCGCCTCGGCACTAGCGGGAAACACCGGGGAGCTGTTTTTT. This codes for CASSASALAGNTGELFF.

The V and J genes are TRBV5-6 and TRBJ1-5, with TRBD1 as a possible D gene (5 bases). Germline V gives CDR1 SGHDT, CDR2 YYEEEE. Trimming pared 0 bases from V and 4 bases from J, leaving 8 bases between. The CDR3 contains 14 residues. This CDR3 is CASSLAGTNQPQHF. The CDR3 DNA reads TGTGCCAGCAGCTTGGCAGGGACGAATCAGCCCCAGCATTTT.

This chain uses TRBV7-8 with TRBJ2-3; 7 bases are shared with TRBD2. This CDR3 is 15 amino acids long. In germline, CDR1 is SGHVS, CDR2 FQNEAQ. Trimming cost V 4 bases and J 5 bases; bases outside gene matches: 9. This CDR3 reads CASSYRGREGDTQYF. DNA of the CDR3: TGTGCCAGCAGCTATCGGGGGAGGGAAGGAGATACGCAGTATTTT.

The rearrangement uses TRBV6-2 or TRBV6-3 and TRBJ2-1; D not certain. The germline V and J ends were trimmed by 7 bases and 6 bases, with 7 bases remaining between them. Germline V gene lookup returns CDR1 MNHEY and CDR2 SVGEGT. This CDR3 region has 11 residues. CDR3 residues: CASTQSNEQFF. DNA of the CDR3: TGTGCCAGCACCCAAAGCAATGAGCAGTTCTTC.

Many counts were recorded for this clonotype. V gene TRBV7-8 combines with J gene TRBJ2-7; D gene unclear. The CDR3 spans 11 residues. V lost 2 bases and J 6 bases, leaving 5 bases between the germline ends. The V gene's germline CDR1 is SGHVS and CDR2 FQNEAQ. This CDR3 is CASSLSGEQYF. CDR3 bases: TGTGCCAGCAGCTTATCCGGCGAGCAGTACTTC.

The rearrangement uses TRBV5-1 and TRBJ2-5, with D possibly matching TRBD1 (6 bases). Germline-derived CDR1 and CDR2 are SGHRS and YFSETQ. V dropped 4 bases and J dropped 2 bases, with 12 bases sitting between them. The CDR3 covers 14 residues. The CDR3 nucleotides are TGCGCCAGCAGCCCCACGACAGGACAAGAGACCCAGTACTTC. Translated: CASSPTTGQETQYF.

This clonotype came up a few times. The chain is built from TRBV5-1 and TRBJ1-2; D call uncertain. The CDR3 spans 14 residues. CDR1 is SGHRS and CDR2 is YFSETQ in the germline V gene. V lost 0 bases to trimming and J lost 4 bases, with 10 bases between them. CDR3 protein: CASSLDERGYGYTF. As DNA, the CDR3 is TGCGCCAGCAGCTTGGACGAGAGAGGCTATGGCTACACCTTC.

This clonotype has more than one count but fewer than ten. The gene calls are TRBV20-1 and TRBJ2-3, with 9 bases lining up with TRBD2. V gave up 3 bases and J gave up 1 base; unmatched junction bases: 2. This CDR3 is built from 14 residues. Germline assignment: CDR1 DFQATT and CDR2 SNEGSKA (reference sequence). Here the CDR3 reads CSASIAGGTDTQYF. CDR3 DNA sequence: TGCAGTGCTAGTATAGCGGGGGGCACAGATACGCAGTATTTT.

The chain combines TRBV7-6 with TRBJ2-2, with D possibly TRBD2 on 6 matching bases. With 1 base removed from V and 1 base from J, the gap between germline ends came to 10 bases. The CDR3 has 16 amino acids. Per germline, CDR1 SGHVS and CDR2 FNYEAQ. The CDR3 sequence: CASSLDPGGNTGELFF. In nucleotides, the CDR3 is TGTGCCAGCAGCTTAGACCCCGGGGGGAACACCGGGGAGCTGTTTTTT.

This chain uses TRBV11-1 with TRBJ2-2; 10 bases fit TRBD1. V was clipped by 2 bases and J by 0 bases; unmatched bases: 9. The germline gives CDR1 SGHAT, CDR2 FQDESV (reference sequence). CDR3 length: 19 amino acids. CDR3 nucleotide sequence: TGTGCCAGCAGCTTAACATCGACAGGGGGCTCACCGAACACCGGGGAGCTGTTTTTT. It encodes CASSLTSTGGSPNTGELFF.

V and J are TRBV5-4 and TRBJ2-1; 11 positions match TRBD2. Germline CDR1 and CDR2: SGHNT and YYREEE (reference sequence). There are 16 residues in the CDR3. V was pared by 0 bases and J by 6 bases, with 5 bases of the junction left unmatched. The CDR3 coding sequence is TGTGCCAGCAGCTTGGGGAGGGGACTAGCGGCCAATGAGCAGTTCTTC. It specifies CASSLGRGLAANEQFF.

A few counts support this clonotype. The chain uses TRBV5-1 and TRBJ2-3, with D unresolved. This CDR3 comprises 13 residues. The V and J ends lost 0 bases and 4 bases respectively, with 6 bases between them. Germline CDR1 is SGHRS and CDR2 is YFSETQ. The CDR3 DNA sequence: TGCGCCAGCAGCTTGGAGCAGCCAGATACGCAGTATTTT. Its translation: CASSLEQPDTQYF. Together with reference TRBV5-1 and TRBJ2-3, the CDR3 gives the full variable domain: KAGVTQTPRYLIKTRGQQVTLSCSPISGHRSVSWYQQTPGQGLQFLFEYFSETQRNKGNFPGRFSGRQFSNSRSEMNVSTLELGDSALYLCASSLEQPDTQYFGPGTRLTVL.